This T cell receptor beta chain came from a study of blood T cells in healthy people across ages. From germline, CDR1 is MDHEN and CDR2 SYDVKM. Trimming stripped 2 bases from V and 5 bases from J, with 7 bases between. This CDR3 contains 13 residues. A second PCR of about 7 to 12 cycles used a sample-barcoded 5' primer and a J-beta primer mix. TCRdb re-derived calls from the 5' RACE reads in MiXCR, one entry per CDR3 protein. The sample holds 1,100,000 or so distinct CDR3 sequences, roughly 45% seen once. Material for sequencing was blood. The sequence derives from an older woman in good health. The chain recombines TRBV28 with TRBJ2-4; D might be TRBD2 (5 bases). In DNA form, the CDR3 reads TGTGCCAGCAGTTTAGGGAGAGAAAACATTCAGTACTTC. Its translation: CASSLGRENIQYF. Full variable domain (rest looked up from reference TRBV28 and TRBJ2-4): DVKVTQSSRYLVKRTGEKVFLECVQDMDHENMFWYRQDPGLGLRLIYFSYDVKMKEKGDIPEGYSVSREKKERFSLILESASTNQTSMYLCASSLGRENIQYFGAGTRLSVL.